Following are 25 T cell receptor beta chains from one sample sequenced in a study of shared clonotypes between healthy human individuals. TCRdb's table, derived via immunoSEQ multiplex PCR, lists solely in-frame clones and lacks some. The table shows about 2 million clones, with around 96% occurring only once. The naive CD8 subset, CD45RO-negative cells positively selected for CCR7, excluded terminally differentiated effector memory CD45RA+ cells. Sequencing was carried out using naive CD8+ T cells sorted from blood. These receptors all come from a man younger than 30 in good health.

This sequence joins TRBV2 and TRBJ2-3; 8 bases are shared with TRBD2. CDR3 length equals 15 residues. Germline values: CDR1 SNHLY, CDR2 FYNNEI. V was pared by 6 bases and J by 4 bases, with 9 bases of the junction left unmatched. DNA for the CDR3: TGTGCCAGCAGAGAAAGCGGGAGCCCCTCAGATACGCAGTATTTT. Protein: CASRESGSPSDTQYF.

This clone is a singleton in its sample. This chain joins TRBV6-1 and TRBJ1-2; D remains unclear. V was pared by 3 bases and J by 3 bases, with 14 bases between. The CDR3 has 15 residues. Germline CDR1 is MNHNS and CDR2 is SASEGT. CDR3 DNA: TGTGCCAGCAGTGATGGGTCCAGAGGCTACTATGGCTACACCTTC. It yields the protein CASSDGSRGYYGYTF.

Here the CDR3 DNA reads TGTGCCAGCAGCCCCCCCGATTTGGAGGGCCCTGTTTCGATATTCTCTAACTATGGCTACACCTTC. Translation: CASSPPDLEGPVSIFSNYGYTF. V and J are TRBV27 and TRBJ1-2; no definite D call. The germline V gene has CDR1 MNHEY and CDR2 SMNVEV (reference sequence). Trimming left V 6 bases short and J 0 bases short, with 35 bases between. The CDR3 has 22 residues.

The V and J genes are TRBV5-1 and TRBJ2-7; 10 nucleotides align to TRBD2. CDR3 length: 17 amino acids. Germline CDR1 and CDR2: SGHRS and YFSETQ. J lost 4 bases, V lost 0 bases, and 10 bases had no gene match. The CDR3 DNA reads TGCGCCAGCAGCTTGGAAGCGGGAGGGCCGGGTCGGTACGAGCAGTACTTC. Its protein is CASSLEAGGPGRYEQYF.

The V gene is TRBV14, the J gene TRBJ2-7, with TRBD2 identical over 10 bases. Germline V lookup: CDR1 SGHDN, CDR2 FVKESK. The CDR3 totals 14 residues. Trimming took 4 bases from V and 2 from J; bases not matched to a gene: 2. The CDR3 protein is CASSPLAGAYEQYF. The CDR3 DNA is TGTGCCAGCAGCCCCCTAGCGGGGGCCTACGAGCAGTACTTC.

Written as DNA, the CDR3 is TGTGCCAGCAGTTTATTTGGACTAGCGGGAGAGTACAATGAGCAGTTCTTC. Amino acid sequence: CASSLFGLAGEYNEQFF. V usage is TRBV27 and J usage is TRBJ2-1; the match to TRBD2 covers 13 bases. Trimming took 1 base from V and 4 from J; bases not matched to a gene: 4. The CDR3 spans 17 residues. Germline lookup yields CDR1 MNHEY and CDR2 SMNVEV (reference sequence).

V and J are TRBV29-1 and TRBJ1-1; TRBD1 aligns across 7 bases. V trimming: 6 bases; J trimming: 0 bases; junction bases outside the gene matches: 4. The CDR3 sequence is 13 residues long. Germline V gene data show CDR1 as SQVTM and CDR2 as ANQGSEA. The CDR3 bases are TGCAGCGTCCTGACAGGGATGAACACTGAAGCTTTCTTT. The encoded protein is CSVLTGMNTEAFF.

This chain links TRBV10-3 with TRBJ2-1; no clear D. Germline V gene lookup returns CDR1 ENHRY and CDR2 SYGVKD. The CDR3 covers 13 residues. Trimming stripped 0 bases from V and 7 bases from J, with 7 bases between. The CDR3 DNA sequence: TGTGCCATCAGTGAGTCTCCCTTGAATGAGCAGTTCTTC. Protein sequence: CAISESPLNEQFF.

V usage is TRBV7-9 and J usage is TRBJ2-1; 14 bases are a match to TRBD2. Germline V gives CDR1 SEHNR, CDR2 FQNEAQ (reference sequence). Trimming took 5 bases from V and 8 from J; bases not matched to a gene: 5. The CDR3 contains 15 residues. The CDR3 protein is CASSLGTSGSDEQFF. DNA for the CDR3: TGTGCCAGCAGCCTTGGGACTAGCGGGAGTGATGAGCAGTTCTTC.

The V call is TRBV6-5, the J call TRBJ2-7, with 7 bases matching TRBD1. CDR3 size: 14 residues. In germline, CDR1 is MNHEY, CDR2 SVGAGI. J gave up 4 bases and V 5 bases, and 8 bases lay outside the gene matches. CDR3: CASSTGTVGYEQYF. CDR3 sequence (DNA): TGTGCCAGCAGTACCGGGACAGTAGGGTACGAGCAGTACTTC.

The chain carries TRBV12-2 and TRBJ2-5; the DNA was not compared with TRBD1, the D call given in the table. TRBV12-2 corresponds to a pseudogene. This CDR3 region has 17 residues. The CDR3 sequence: CASRLVKFGDRDVGQYF. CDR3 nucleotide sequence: TGTGCAAGTCGCTTAGTAAAGTTCGGGGACAGGGATGTAGGCCAGTACTTC.

The CDR3 DNA is TGTGCCAGCAGCTTAGGAGGGGGAGAGGAGGGCACAGATACGCAGTATTTT. Residues: CASSLGGGEEGTDTQYF. V gene TRBV13 combines with J gene TRBJ2-3; D may be TRBD1 (6 bases). The V gene's germline CDR1 is PRHDT and CDR2 FYEKMQ (reference sequence). V lost 0 bases and J lost 1, with 14 bases in between. The length of the CDR3 is 17 residues.

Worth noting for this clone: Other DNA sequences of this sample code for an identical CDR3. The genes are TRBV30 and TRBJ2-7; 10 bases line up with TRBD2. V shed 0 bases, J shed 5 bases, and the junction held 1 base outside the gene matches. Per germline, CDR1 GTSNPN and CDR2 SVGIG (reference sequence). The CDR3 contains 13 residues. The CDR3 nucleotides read TGTGCCTGGAGTGTCCTAGCGGGAGACGAGCAGTACTTC. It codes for CAWSVLAGDEQYF.

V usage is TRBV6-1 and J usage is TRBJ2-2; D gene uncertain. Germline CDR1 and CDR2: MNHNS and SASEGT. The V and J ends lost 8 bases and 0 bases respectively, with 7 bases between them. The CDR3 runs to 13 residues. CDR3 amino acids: CASLDPNTGELFF. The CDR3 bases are TGTGCCAGCCTGGACCCGAACACCGGGGAGCTGTTTTTT.

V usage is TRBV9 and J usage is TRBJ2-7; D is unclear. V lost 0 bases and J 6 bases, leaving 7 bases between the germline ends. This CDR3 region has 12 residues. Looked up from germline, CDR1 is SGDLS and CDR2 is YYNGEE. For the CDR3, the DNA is TGTGCCAGCAGCGTAGGGTTCGGCGAGCAGTACTTC. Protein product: CASSVGFGEQYF.

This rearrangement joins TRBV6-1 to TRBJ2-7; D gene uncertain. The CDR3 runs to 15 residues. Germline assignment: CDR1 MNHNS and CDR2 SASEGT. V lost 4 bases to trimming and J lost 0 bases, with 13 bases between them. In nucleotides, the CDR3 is TGTGCCAGCAGTGCCTACGCTCCGAGCTCCTACGAGCAGTACTTC. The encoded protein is CASSAYAPSSYEQYF.

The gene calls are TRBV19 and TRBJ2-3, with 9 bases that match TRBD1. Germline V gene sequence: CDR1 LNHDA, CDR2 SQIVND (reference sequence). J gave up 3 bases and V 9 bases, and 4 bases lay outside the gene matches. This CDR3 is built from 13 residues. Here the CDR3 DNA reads TGTGCCAGACCGGGACAGGGAACAGATACGCAGTATTTT. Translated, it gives CARPGQGTDTQYF. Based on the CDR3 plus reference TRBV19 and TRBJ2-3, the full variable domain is DGGITQSPKYLFRKEGQNVTLSCEQNLNHDAMYWYRQDPGQGLRLIYYSQIVNDFQKGDIAEGYSVSREKKESFPLTVTSAQKNPTAFYLCARPGQGTDTQYFGPGTRLTVL.

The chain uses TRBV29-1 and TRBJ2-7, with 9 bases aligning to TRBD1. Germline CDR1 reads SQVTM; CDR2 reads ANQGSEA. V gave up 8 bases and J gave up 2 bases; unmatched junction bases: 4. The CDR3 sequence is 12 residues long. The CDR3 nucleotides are TGCAGCTTCCGGGACAGGGCCTACGAGCAGTACTTC. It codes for CSFRDRAYEQYF.

The CDR3: CASSEGDRGQNSPLHF. CDR3 DNA sequence: TGTGCCAGCAGTGAAGGGGACAGGGGGCAAAATTCACCCCTCCACTTT. The chain recombines TRBV6-1 with TRBJ1-6; 12 bases are shared with TRBD1. The germline V gene encodes CDR1 MNHNS and CDR2 SASEGT. CDR3 length equals 16 residues. V was clipped by 1 base and J by 7 bases; unmatched bases: 2.

The CDR3, as DNA: TGCAGCGTTGAGGGTTCACCTTCTTCCAATGAGCAGTTCTTC. It codes for CSVEGSPSSNEQFF. V and J are TRBV29-1 and TRBJ2-1; D is undetermined. Germline CDR1 is SQVTM and CDR2 is ANQGSEA. This CDR3 is 14 amino acids long. Trimming removed 3 bases at V and 6 bases at J, with 15 bases between.

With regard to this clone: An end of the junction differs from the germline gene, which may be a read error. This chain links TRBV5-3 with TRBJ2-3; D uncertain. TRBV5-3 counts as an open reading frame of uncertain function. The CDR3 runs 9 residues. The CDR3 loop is CARSSDVPF. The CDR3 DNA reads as TGTGCCAGAAGTTCGGACGTTCCTTTT.

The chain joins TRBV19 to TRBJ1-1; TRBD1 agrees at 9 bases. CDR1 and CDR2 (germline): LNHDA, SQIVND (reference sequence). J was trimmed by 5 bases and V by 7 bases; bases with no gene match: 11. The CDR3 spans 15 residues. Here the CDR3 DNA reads TGTGCCAGTACCCACGTCCCGGGGACAGGGACTGAAGCTTTCTTT. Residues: CASTHVPGTGTEAFF.

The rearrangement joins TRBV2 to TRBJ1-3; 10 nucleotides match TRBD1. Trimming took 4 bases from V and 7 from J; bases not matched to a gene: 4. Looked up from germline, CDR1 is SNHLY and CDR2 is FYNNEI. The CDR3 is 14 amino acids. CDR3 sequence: CASSGGQGVNTIYF. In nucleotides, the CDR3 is TGTGCCAGCAGTGGAGGACAGGGGGTGAACACCATATATTTT.

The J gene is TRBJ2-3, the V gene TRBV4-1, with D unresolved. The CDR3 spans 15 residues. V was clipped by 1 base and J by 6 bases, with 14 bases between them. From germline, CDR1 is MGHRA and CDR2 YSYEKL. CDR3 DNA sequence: TGCGCCAGCAGCCAAGTTAAGACTGGGTGGGATACGCAGTATTTT. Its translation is CASSQVKTGWDTQYF.

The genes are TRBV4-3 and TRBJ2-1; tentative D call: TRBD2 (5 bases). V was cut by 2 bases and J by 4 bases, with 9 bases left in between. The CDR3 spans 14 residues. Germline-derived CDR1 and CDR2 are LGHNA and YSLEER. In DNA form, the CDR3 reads TGCGCCAGCAGCCAAAGGACTTCGTACAATGAGCAGTTCTTC. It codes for CASSQRTSYNEQFF.